The 10 T cell receptor beta chains in this list originate from one sample, sequenced in a study of neoadjuvant nivolumab and ipilimumab in lung cancer. Sequencing was performed with immunoSEQ multiplex PCR; in TCRdb, only in-frame clones are kept and a portion is missing. The table includes around 24,000 clones, around 86% detected once. The sample in question was tumor tissue, obtained after neoadjuvant nivolumab, alone or with ipilimumab, at or shortly before surgery. These receptors were taken from an adult with non-small cell lung cancer.

The CDR3 here is CASTLAGGLSGANVLTF. CDR3 DNA: TGCGCCAGCACACTAGCGGGAGGGTTGTCTGGGGCCAACGTCCTGACTTTC. The gene calls are TRBV5-1 and TRBJ2-6; 13 bases agree with TRBD2. Germline CDR1 and CDR2: SGHRS and YFSETQ. The CDR3 runs to 17 residues. The V segment lost 6 bases and the J segment 1 base; nucleotides outside the gene matches: 4. The full variable domain, with the rest looked up from reference TRBV5-1 and TRBJ2-6, is KAGVTQTPRYLIKTRGQQVTLSCSPISGHRSVSWYQQTPGQGLQFLFEYFSETQRNKGNFPGRFSGRQFSNSRSEMNVSTLELGDSALYLCASTLAGGLSGANVLTFGAGSRLTVL.

The chain combines TRBV2 with TRBJ2-7; 8 nucleotides agree with TRBD2. The germline CDR1 and CDR2 sequences are SNHLY and FYNNEI. Losses at the gene ends were 1 base for V and 3 bases for J; bases not matched to a gene: 5. The CDR3 loop spans 15 amino acids. CDR3 protein: CASSEDYAGGYEQYF. The CDR3 DNA reads as TGTGCCAGCAGTGAAGATTATGCGGGAGGCTACGAGCAGTACTTC.

V is TRBV7-8 and J is TRBJ2-7, with a possible D match to TRBD2 (6 bases). V was clipped by 5 bases and J by 1 base, with 12 bases between them. Per the germline V gene, CDR1 is SGHVS and CDR2 is FQNEAQ. This CDR3 comprises 14 residues. The CDR3 spells CASSPGGVSYEQYF. Written as DNA, the CDR3 is TGTGCCAGCAGCCCAGGCGGGGTTTCCTACGAGCAGTACTTC.

This clone was observed a handful of times. The V gene is TRBV6-5, the J gene TRBJ1-2; the D is unclear. The germline gives CDR1 MNHEY, CDR2 SVGAGI. The CDR3 runs 13 residues. Trimming cost V 0 bases and J 6 bases, with 8 bases left between them. Here the CDR3 DNA reads TGTGCCAGCAGTTACTCAAGGACGAATGGCTACACCTTC. Translation: CASSYSRTNGYTF.

This chain connects TRBV6-6 to TRBJ1-5; D perhaps matches TRBD1 (5 bases). CDR3 length: 14 residues. V lost 7 bases and J 9 bases, leaving 19 bases between the germline ends. Germline CDR1 MNHNY, CDR2 SVGAGI (reference sequence). In DNA, the CDR3 is TGTGCCAGCAACCCTCGGGGGGATCAGGCGCCCCAGCATTTT. Residues: CASNPRGDQAPQHF.

J is TRBJ2-7 and V is TRBV18; tentative D call: TRBD2 (6 bases). The CDR3 consists of 16 residues. With 3 bases removed from V and 2 bases from J, the gap between germline ends came to 17 bases. Germline values: CDR1 KGHSH, CDR2 LQKENI. CDR3 nucleotides: TGTGCCAGCTCACCGCCCGGTCAGCGGGCCGCCTACGAGCAGTACTTC. Its translation: CASSPPGQRAAYEQYF.

V usage is TRBV30 and J usage is TRBJ1-1, with D possibly matching TRBD1 (6 bases). V lost 4 bases to trimming and J lost 4 bases, with 13 bases between them. The CDR3 runs 13 residues. Germline loops: CDR1 GTSNPN, CDR2 SVGIG (reference sequence). The CDR3 is CAWNKGGVTEAFF. CDR3 nucleotides: TGTGCCTGGAACAAGGGGGGGGTCACTGAAGCTTTCTTT.

The chain joins TRBV5-1 to TRBJ2-6; D call uncertain. The CDR3 length is 16 residues. CDR1 is SGHRS and CDR2 is YFSETQ in the germline V gene. Trimming shortened V by 2 bases and J by 0 bases, and 9 bases separated the two germline ends. This chain's CDR3 is CASSFTATSGANVLTF. The CDR3 nucleotides read TGCGCCAGCAGCTTCACGGCCACCTCTGGGGCCAACGTCCTGACTTTC.

The genes are TRBV6-1 and TRBJ2-1, with D possibly matching TRBD2 (5 bases). The V and J ends lost 6 bases and 7 bases respectively, with 10 bases between them. Germline V CDR1 and CDR2: MNHNS, SASEGT. The CDR3 runs to 12 residues. CDR3 in amino acids: CASRILANEQFF. The DNA for the CDR3 is TGTGCCAGCAGGATTCTAGCTAATGAGCAGTTCTTC.

The V gene is TRBV29-1, the J gene TRBJ2-1; tentatively, D is TRBD2 (6 bases). Germline V lookup: CDR1 SQVTM, CDR2 ANQGSEA. The CDR3 length is 14 residues. Trimming took 0 bases from V and 5 from J, leaving 11 bases between them. The CDR3 is CSVEDLARHNEQFF. The CDR3 DNA reads TGCAGCGTTGAAGATCTAGCGCGGCACAATGAGCAGTTCTTC.